Following are 18 T cell receptor beta chains from one sample sequenced in a study of blood T cell repertoires in COVID-19 (dated by TCRdb to the early 2020s). Library method: the immunoSEQ multiplex PCR assay. Not all clones reach the TCRdb copy of this immuneACCESS table, which keeps in-frame sequences only. Checked studies attribute under half of the gap to unresolved V genes and leave the rest unexplained. Recorded for this sample are around 200,000 clones; around 88% of them occurred a single time. Of the sample, about 7.4% is held by the ten largest clones. Sequencing was performed on peripheral blood. These receptors were collected from a woman aged 45-65 years with acute or convalescent COVID-19.

The rearrangement uses TRBV7-9 and TRBJ2-7; 14 bases fit TRBD2. Germline V gives CDR1 SEHNR, CDR2 FQNEAQ (reference sequence). The CDR3 has 14 residues. V was clipped by 5 bases and J by 9 bases; unmatched bases: 6. The CDR3: CASSPSGLAGGQYF. CDR3 in DNA: TGTGCCAGCAGCCCGTCCGGACTAGCGGGAGGGCAGTACTTC.

This clone was found once. The J gene is TRBJ2-4, the V gene TRBV14; 9 nucleotides agree with TRBD2. V gave up 3 bases and J gave up 3 bases; unmatched junction bases: 6. Germline V gene sequence: CDR1 SGHDN, CDR2 FVKESK. This CDR3 comprises 16 residues. The CDR3 DNA reads TGTGCCAGCAGCCAGCTCGCGGGAGGGGTCAAAAACATTCAGTACTTC. Its protein is CASSQLAGGVKNIQYF.

This rearrangement joins TRBV12-1 to TRBJ2-1; the table's D call of TRBD2 was not tested on the DNA. TRBV12-1 is assigned pseudogene status. This CDR3 contains 16 residues. The DNA of the CDR3 is TGTGCCAGCAAGGGGACTAGCGGGAGCACCTACAATGAGCAGTTCTTC. Its translation: CASKGTSGSTYNEQFF.

The chain is built from TRBV2 and TRBJ1-2, with 7 positions matching TRBD1. CDR3 size: 14 residues. V gave up 6 bases and J gave up 6 bases; unmatched junction bases: 10. In germline, CDR1 is SNHLY, CDR2 FYNNEI. This chain's CDR3 is CASSDRTGADGYTF. The CDR3, as DNA: TGTGCCAGCAGCGACCGGACAGGAGCTGATGGCTACACCTTC.

The chain combines TRBV6-5 with TRBJ1-1; 7 bases fit TRBD1. CDR3 size: 14 residues. Germline loops: CDR1 MNHEY, CDR2 SVGAGI. The V gene end was trimmed by 8 bases and the J gene end by 0 bases; junction bases not matched to a gene: 6. CDR3 DNA sequence: TGTGCCAGCGGACCTCAGGGGGTGAACACTGAAGCTTTCTTT. Amino acid sequence: CASGPQGVNTEAFF.

The rearrangement uses TRBV6-5 and TRBJ2-5, with a tentative D call TRBD1 (5 bases). Germline CDR1 is MNHEY and CDR2 is SVGAGI. V was pared by 8 bases and J by 4 bases, with 11 bases between. CDR3 length equals 12 residues. The CDR3 bases are TGTGCCAGCCAGGGTGGCGCAGAGACCCAGTACTTC. It is translated as CASQGGAETQYF.

The chain joins TRBV3-1 (or the pseudogene TRBV3-2) to TRBJ2-5, with 7 bases matching TRBD2. J lost 7 bases, V lost 5 bases, and 16 bases had no gene match. CDR1 and CDR2 from the germline V gene are LGHDT and YNNKEL (reference sequence). This CDR3 contains 16 residues. CDR3 sequence (DNA): TGTGCCAGCAGCTTCCGACTAGCCGGCACTTTGGGGACCCAGTACTTC. This encodes CASSFRLAGTLGTQYF.

In the case of this clone: Other DNA sequences in this sample translate to the same CDR3. The V and J genes are TRBV27 and TRBJ2-2, with D perhaps matching TRBD2 (5 bases). Per germline, CDR1 MNHEY and CDR2 SMNVEV (reference sequence). V was pared by 5 bases and J by 1 base, with 8 bases between. The CDR3 has 14 residues. CDR3 loop: CASSPGLNTGELFF. Here the CDR3 DNA reads TGTGCCAGCAGTCCTGGACTGAACACCGGGGAGCTGTTTTTT.

The V gene is TRBV10-3, the J gene TRBJ1-1; no firm D call. The germline CDR1 and CDR2 sequences are ENHRY and SYGVKD. The V end lost 10 bases, the J end lost 4 bases, and 16 bases lay between the germline ends. The CDR3 contains 13 residues. The CDR3 region has the DNA TGTGCCACCTACAGAGAAGGGAGCACTGAAGCTTTCTTT. It specifies CATYREGSTEAFF.

This chain uses TRBV14 with TRBJ1-2, with TRBD1 identical over 9 bases. Germline V CDR1 and CDR2: SGHDN, FVKESK. J lost 4 bases, V lost 9 bases, and 9 bases had no gene match. CDR3 length: 14 residues. CDR3 protein: CARGLRDRAYGYTF. The CDR3 coding sequence is TGTGCCAGGGGGCTTCGGGACAGGGCCTATGGCTACACCTTC.

The chain links TRBV6-5 to TRBJ2-3; 7 nucleotides line up with TRBD2. The germline V gene has CDR1 MNHEY and CDR2 SVGAGI. This CDR3 is 15 amino acids long. The V and J ends lost 6 bases and 0 bases, in that order; junction bases with no gene match: 6. Written as DNA, the CDR3 is TGTGCCAGCAGGGATCTAGCGGATAGCACAGATACGCAGTATTTT. Its protein is CASRDLADSTDTQYF.

The V gene is TRBV29-1, the J gene TRBJ1-1, with a tentative D call TRBD1 (5 bases). This CDR3 is built from 13 residues. Germline CDR1 is SQVTM and CDR2 is ANQGSEA. Deletions cut 5 bases from V and 7 bases from J, with 17 bases between. The CDR3, as DNA: TGCAGCGTTAGGGTAGGGCAGGGTGGTGAAGCTTTCTTT. Protein sequence: CSVRVGQGGEAFF.

The chain uses TRBV15 and TRBJ1-2; 10 nucleotides align to TRBD1. After removal of 4 bases from V and 7 bases from J, the junction contained 6 bases not matched to a gene. In germline, CDR1 is LNHNV, CDR2 YYDKDF (reference sequence). The CDR3 extends over 14 amino acids. The CDR3 DNA is TGTGCCACCAGCACCGGGACAGGGGATGGTGGCTACACCTTC. This encodes CATSTGTGDGGYTF.

The gene calls are TRBV7-2 and TRBJ2-2; maybe TRBD2 (5 bases). The CDR3 is made up of 14 amino acids. V gave up 8 bases and J gave up 4 bases, with 14 bases separating them. The germline gives CDR1 SGHTA, CDR2 FQGNSA. CDR3 sequence reads: CASFRTSPTGELFF. The CDR3 nucleotides are TGTGCCAGCTTTAGGACTTCTCCCACCGGGGAGCTGTTTTTT.

This clone was detected only once. The chain couples TRBV28 to TRBJ2-1; 16 bases match TRBD2. J gave up 8 bases and V 5 bases, and 0 bases lay outside the gene matches. Germline CDR1 MDHEN, CDR2 SYDVKM. This CDR3 spans 14 amino acids. The CDR3 is CASSGTSGRDEQFF. CDR3 DNA sequence: TGTGCCAGCAGTGGGACTAGCGGGAGGGATGAGCAGTTCTTC. Full variable domain (outside the CDR3, taken from reference TRBV28 and TRBJ2-1): DVKVTQSSRYLVKRTGEKVFLECVQDMDHENMFWYRQDPGLGLRLIYFSYDVKMKEKGDIPEGYSVSREKKERFSLILESASTNQTSMYLCASSGTSGRDEQFFGPGTRLTVL.

The CDR3 protein is CASSLEVSDRPDTEAFF. The CDR3 DNA reads as TGTGCCAGCAGCTTGGAGGTTAGCGACAGGCCCGACACTGAAGCTTTCTTT. The rearrangement joins TRBV5-6 to TRBJ1-1; weak D call: TRBD1 (6 bases). Trimming shortened V by 0 bases and J by 3 bases, and 18 bases separated the two germline ends. The germline CDR1 and CDR2 sequences are SGHDT and YYEEEE. The CDR3 length is 17 residues.

The chain combines TRBV15 with TRBJ1-1; D may be TRBD1 (5 bases). Germline CDR1 is LNHNV and CDR2 is YYDKDF (reference sequence). The CDR3 runs 17 residues. Trimming pared 1 base from V and 4 bases from J, leaving 19 bases between. CDR3 sequence reads: CATSRGLPGRGGTEAFF. The DNA for the CDR3 is TGTGCCACCAGCAGAGGGTTGCCGGGGCGGGGGGGCACTGAAGCTTTCTTT.

This chain links TRBV9 with TRBJ2-3, with TRBD1 matching over 8 bases. Germline CDR1 is SGDLS and CDR2 is YYNGEE. The CDR3 extends over 15 amino acids. With V trimmed by 0 bases and J by 8 bases, 8 bases remained unmatched. The CDR3 DNA sequence: TGTGCCAGCAGCGTAGGGGACAGGTCGAGTGGTACGCAGTATTTT. Translated, it gives CASSVGDRSSGTQYF.